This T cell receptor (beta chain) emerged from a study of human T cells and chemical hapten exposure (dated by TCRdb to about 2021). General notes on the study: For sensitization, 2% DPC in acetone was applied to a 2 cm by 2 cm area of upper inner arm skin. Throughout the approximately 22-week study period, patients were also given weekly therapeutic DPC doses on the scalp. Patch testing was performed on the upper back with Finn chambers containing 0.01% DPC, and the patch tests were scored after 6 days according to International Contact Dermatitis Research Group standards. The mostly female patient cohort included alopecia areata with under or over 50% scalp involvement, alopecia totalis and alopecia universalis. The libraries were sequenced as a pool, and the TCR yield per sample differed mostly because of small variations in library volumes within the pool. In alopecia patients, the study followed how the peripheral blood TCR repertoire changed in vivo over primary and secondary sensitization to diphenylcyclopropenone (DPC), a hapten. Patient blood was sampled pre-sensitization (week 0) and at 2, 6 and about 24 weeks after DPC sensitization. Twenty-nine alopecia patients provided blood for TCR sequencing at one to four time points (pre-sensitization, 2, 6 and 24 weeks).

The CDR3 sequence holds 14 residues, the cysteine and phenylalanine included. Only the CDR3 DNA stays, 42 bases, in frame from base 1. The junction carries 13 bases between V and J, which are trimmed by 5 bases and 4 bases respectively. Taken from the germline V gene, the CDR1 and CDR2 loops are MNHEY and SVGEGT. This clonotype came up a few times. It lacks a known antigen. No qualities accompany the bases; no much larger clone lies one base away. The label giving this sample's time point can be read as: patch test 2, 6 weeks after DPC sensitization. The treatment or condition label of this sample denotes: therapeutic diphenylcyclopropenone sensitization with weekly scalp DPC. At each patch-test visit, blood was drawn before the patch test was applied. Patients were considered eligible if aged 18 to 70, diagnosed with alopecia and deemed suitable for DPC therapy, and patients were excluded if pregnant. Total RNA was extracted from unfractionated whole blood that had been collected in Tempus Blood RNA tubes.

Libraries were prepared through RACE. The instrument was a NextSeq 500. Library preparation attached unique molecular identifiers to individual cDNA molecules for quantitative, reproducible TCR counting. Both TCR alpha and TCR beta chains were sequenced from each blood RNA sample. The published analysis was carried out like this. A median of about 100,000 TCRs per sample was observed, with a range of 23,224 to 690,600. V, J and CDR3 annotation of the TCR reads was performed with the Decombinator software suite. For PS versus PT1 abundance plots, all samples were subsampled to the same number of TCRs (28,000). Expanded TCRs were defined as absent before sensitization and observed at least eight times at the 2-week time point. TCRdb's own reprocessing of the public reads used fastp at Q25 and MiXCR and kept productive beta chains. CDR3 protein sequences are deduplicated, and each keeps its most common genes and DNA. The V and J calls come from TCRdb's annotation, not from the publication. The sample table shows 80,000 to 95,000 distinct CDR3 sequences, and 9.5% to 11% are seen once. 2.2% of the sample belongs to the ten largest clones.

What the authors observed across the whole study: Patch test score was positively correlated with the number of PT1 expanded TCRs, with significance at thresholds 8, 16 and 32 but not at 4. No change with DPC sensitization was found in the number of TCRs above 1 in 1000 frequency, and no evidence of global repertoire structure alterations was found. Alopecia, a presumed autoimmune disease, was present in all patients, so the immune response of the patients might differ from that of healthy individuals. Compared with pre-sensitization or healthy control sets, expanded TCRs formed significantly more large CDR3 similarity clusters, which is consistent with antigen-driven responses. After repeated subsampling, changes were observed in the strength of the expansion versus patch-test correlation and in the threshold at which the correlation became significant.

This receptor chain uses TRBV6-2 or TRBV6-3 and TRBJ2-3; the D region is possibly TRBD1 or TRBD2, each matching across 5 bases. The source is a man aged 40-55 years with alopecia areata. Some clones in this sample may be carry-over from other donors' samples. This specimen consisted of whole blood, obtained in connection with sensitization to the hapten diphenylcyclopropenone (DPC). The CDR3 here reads CASSRDRGADTQYF. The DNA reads TGTGCCAGCAGTAGGGACCGTGGGGCAGATACGCAGTATTTT.